This T cell receptor beta chain was captured by sequencing in a study of blood T cells in healthy people across ages. General study results and limits: Compared with aged donors, long-lived donors showed fewer expanded clones, suggesting selection.

This clonotype was counted a few times. Its antigen is currently unknown. At least 6.5 million PBMCs were isolated per sample. V lost 0 bases, J lost 11 bases, and 3 bases stayed unmatched. From germline, CDR1 is SGHTA and CDR2 FQGNSA. The length of the CDR3 is 12 residues. A sample-barcoded 5' primer and a J-beta primer mix were used in a second PCR of roughly 7 to 12 cycles. MiXCR was run by TCRdb on the 5' RACE reads, yielding one entry per CDR3 protein. This sample has about 760,000 distinct CDR3 sequences, with about 56% found just once. The rearrangement uses TRBV7-2 and TRBJ2-5; 7 bases are a match to TRBD2. This sequence originates from a man aged 40-50 years in good health. Material for sequencing was blood. CDR3 sequence (DNA): TGTGCCAGCAGCTTAGCGATCGGGGGGCAGTACTTC. Translating it yields CASSLAIGGQYF.